The T cell receptor (beta chain) under discussion was sequenced for a study of pediatric ulcerative colitis (dated by TCRdb to about 2019). At the level of the whole study: About seven ulcerative colitis patients had pancolitis and two had left-sided colitis, with histology consistent with ulcerative colitis in all. By Pediatric Ulcerative Colitis Activity Index, two patients had mild disease, several had moderate disease and three had acute severe colitis. From under ten newly diagnosed, treatment-naive pediatric ulcerative colitis patients and a few non-IBD control children, paired blood and rectal samples were collected.

One to two pinch biopsies were taken from the rectum for research during colonoscopy. Before the diagnostic colonoscopy, none of the ulcerative colitis patients had been given immunosuppressive medication. Rectal biopsies were digested with proteinase K before DNA isolation. The Wizard kit (Promega) was used to extract genomic DNA from both blood and intestinal samples. Using the immunoSEQ TRB Survey service, rearranged CDR3 beta regions were amplified from genomic DNA with multiplex V and J primers. Survey-level sequencing depth of up to 500,000 reads per sample was used to keep depth equal across samples. The libraries were purified and pooled, then sequenced using Illumina technology. The authors' pipeline ran thus. Productive clonality, sample overlap, pairwise scatters, CDR3 beta length, V/D/J gene usage and productiveness were all assessed with the immunoSEQ online tools. Calculated diversity was defined as the number of unique rearrangements divided by total templates times 100, and Shannon and Simpson indices were additionally computed. For principal component analysis, Z-score normalized data were analyzed with the R prcomp function and the ggbiplot package. Morisita's index was used to quantify the clonal overlap between blood and rectum within each subject. The table comes from immuneACCESS by way of TCRdb, which keeps in-frame sequences with V and J called. Part of the clones is missing from these tables; in studies checked, under half for an unresolved V gene and the rest for unknown reasons. V, J and clone size are taken as reported in that table, and D and trimming were inferred from the DNA itself. Here the sample has about 35,000 clones; approximately 78% occur a single time. Of the sample, 0.85% to 1.3% is held by the ten largest clones.

Overall study outcomes, separate from this receptor: Controls, mild-moderate and acute severe colitis patients were separated by rectal repertoire features, and reduced rectal diversity due to clonal expansions was observed in acute severe colitis. Compared with controls, ulcerative colitis patients showed significantly higher autologous blood-rectal clonal overlap, a finding that suggests increased T cell trafficking to inflamed tissue. Because repertoires came from total lymphocyte DNA, patterns in rare subsets such as regulatory T cells may not be reflected. Rectal pinch biopsies may have included blood-derived T cells, especially in patients with overt colitis. The healthy control group was small, consisting of only a handful of individuals. For technical reasons, substantially fewer templates were yielded by the blood samples of two patients, and these blood samples were excluded from blood-rectal overlap analysis. Two rectal CDR3 clonotypes were found in every ulcerative colitis patient but in no control.

On this clone: Its target antigen remains unknown. No base qualities exist here, and no much larger clone lies one base off it.

V and J are trimmed by 4 bases and 8 bases, and the gene matches miss 15 bases of the junction. Including cysteine and phenylalanine, the CDR3 has 16 amino acids. The read is trimmed to its CDR3 DNA, 48 bases read in frame from base 1. Per the germline V gene, SGHTA is the CDR1 and FQGTGA is the CDR2. The chain couples TRBV7-3 to TRBJ1-2; TRBD1 lines up with 8 middle nucleotides. The receptor was isolated from a boy between 10 and 17 years old with mild ulcerative colitis. Sequences were obtained from gut tissue. The nucleotide sequence is given as TGTGCCAGCAGCTATGACAGGGGCCTAATGAATCGGGGCTACACCTTC. Translated, this gives CASSYDRGLMNRGYTF.